These T cell receptor beta chains were read from a single sample in a study of cytomegalovirus exposure and HLA in healthy donors. Clones were sequenced by immunoSEQ multiplex PCR, and TCRdb holds only the in-frame ones, with some missing. The sample totals about 200,000 clones. Sequenced input: PBMCs. The receptors originated from a man aged 30-40 years in good health and CMV-seronegative. The CDR3 runs from the conserved cysteine through the conserved F or W. The D gene is left open where the match is weak.

cdr3_aa,cdr3_nt,d_call,j_call,v_call
CASTGLAGDTQYF,TGTGCCAGCACCGGACTAGCGGGAGATACGCAGTATTTT,TRBD2,TRBJ2-3,TRBV2
CGVGRQQNEQYF,TGCGGCGTGGGCAGGCAGCAGAACGAGCAGTACTTC,-,TRBJ2-7,TRBV29-1
CAWTLWGQGSEKLFF,TGTGCCTGGACCCTGTGGGGACAGGGGTCAGAAAAACTGTTTTTT,TRBD1,TRBJ1-4,TRBV30
CASSQEVDGAYGYTF,TGCGCCAGCAGCCAAGAGGTGGATGGAGCCTATGGCTACACCTTC,-,TRBJ1-2,TRBV4-3
CASSAQGYQETQYF,TGTGCCAGCAGTGCACAGGGGTACCAAGAGACCCAGTACTTC,TRBD1,TRBJ2-5,TRBV28
CASSEDSINSPLHF,TGTGCCAGCAGTGAAGATAGTATTAATTCACCCCTCCACTTT,-,TRBJ1-6,TRBV6-1
CASSFARRYGYTF,TGTGCCAGCAGTTTCGCGCGGCGGTATGGCTACACCTTC,-,TRBJ1-2,TRBV28
CASSPDGTSGALKQYF,TGTGCCAGCAGTCCAGACGGGACTAGCGGAGCCCTAAAGCAGTACTTC,TRBD2,TRBJ2-7,TRBV5-4
CASSLGVLGRTSTGELFF,TGTGCCAGCAGCTTAGGAGTCTTAGGGCGAACTAGCACCGGGGAGCTGTTTTTT,-,TRBJ2-2,TRBV7-6
CASRQNSGGAYEQYF,TGTGCCAGCAGGCAAAATAGCGGGGGGGCCTACGAGCAGTACTTC,TRBD2,TRBJ2-7,TRBV25-1
CASSTRGGRANYGYTF,TGTGCCAGTAGTACCAGGGGAGGGCGAGCTAACTATGGCTACACCTTC,-,TRBJ1-2,TRBV19
CASSLHGVNTEAFF,TGTGCCAGCAGTTTACACGGGGTGAACACTGAAGCTTTCTTT,-,TRBJ1-1,TRBV27
CASSLNGVAGHEKLFF,TGTGCCAGCAGCTTAAATGGGGTAGCTGGACATGAGAAACTGTTTTTT,-,TRBJ1-4,TRBV7-8
CAISEEPRTGGYGYTF,TGTGCCATCAGTGAGGAGCCCAGGACAGGGGGCTATGGCTACACCTTC,TRBD1,TRBJ1-2,TRBV10-3
CSAIDRDGYTF,TGCAGTGCCATAGACAGGGATGGCTACACCTTC,TRBD1,TRBJ1-2,TRBV20-1
CASSTSGGPSGANVLTF,TGCGCCAGCAGCACCTCCGGGGGGCCATCTGGGGCCAACGTCCTGACTTTC,-,TRBJ2-6,TRBV5-1